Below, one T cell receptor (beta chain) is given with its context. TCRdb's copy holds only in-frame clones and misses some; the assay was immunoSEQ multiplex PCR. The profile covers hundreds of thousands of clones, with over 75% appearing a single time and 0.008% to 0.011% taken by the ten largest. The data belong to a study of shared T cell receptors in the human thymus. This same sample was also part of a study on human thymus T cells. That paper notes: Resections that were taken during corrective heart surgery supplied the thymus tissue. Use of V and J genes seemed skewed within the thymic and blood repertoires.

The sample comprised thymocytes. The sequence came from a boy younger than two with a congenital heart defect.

For the CDR3, the DNA is TGCGCCAGCAGCTTGGAGGACACGAACACTGAAGCTTTCTTT. Translating it yields CASSLEDTNTEAFF. J is TRBJ1-1 and V is TRBV5-1, with a tentative D call TRBD1 (5 bases). Germline CDR1 is SGHRS and CDR2 is YFSETQ. The V end was cut by 0 bases, the J end by 1 base, with 7 bases between. This CDR3 is 14 amino acids long.